This T cell receptor (beta chain) was sequenced during a study of tumor and adjacent non-tumor tissue in lung cancer. On the study more broadly: On average, productive TCRbeta reads reached about 4.17 million per sample.

The study's findings and limits: Significantly higher TCR diversity was found in tumor than normal lung.

Regarding this clonotype: Its antigen remains unidentified.

Three rounds of nested PCR, following a modified ARM-PCR protocol, produced the TCRbeta library. TCRdb called the multiplex PCR reads again in MiXCR, with one record for every CDR3 protein. The sample lists more than 85,000 distinct CDR3 sequences; 60% to 80% were seen once. The CDR3 length is 16 residues. Trimming cost V 5 bases and J 12 bases, with 25 bases left between them. The germline V gene has CDR1 SGHAT and CDR2 FQNNGV. RNA was extracted from bulk tissue without any cell sorting. More than 3 cm separated this lung sample from the edge of the tumor. Newly diagnosed lung cancer patients had thoracic surgery in China, August–November 2014, without prior chemotherapy.

The chain couples TRBV11-2 to TRBJ2-2; D is perhaps TRBD1 (5 bases). Sequences were obtained from distant non-tumor lung tissue. This sequence was found in a man aged 25 to 45 with non-small cell lung cancer. CDR3 sequence (DNA): TGTGCCAGCAGCCCTAAACTCGACAGCGCGAACACCCAGCTGTTTTTT. Translated: CASSPKLDSANTQLFF.